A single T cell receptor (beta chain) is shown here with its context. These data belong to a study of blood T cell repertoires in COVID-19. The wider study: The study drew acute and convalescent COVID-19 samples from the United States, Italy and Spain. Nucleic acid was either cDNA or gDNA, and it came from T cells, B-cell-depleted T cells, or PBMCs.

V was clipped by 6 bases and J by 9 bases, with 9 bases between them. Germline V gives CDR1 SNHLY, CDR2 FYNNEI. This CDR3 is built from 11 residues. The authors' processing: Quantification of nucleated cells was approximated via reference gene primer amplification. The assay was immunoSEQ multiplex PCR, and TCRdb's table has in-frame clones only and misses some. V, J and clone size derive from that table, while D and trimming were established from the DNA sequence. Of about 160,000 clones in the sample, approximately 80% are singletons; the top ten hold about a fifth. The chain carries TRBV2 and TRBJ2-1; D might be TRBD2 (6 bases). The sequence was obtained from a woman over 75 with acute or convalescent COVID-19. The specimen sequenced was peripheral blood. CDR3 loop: CASSYSGEQFF. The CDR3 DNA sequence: TGTGCCAGCAGCTATAGCGGTGAGCAGTTCTTC. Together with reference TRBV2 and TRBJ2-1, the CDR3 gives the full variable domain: EPEVTQTPSHQVTQMGQEVILRCVPISNHLYFYWYRQILGQKVEFLVSFYNNEISEKSEIFDDQFSVERPDGSNFTLKIRSTKLEDSAMYFCASSYSGEQFFGPGTRLTVL.